Reported below is one T cell receptor (beta chain). The sample comes from a study of blood T cell repertoires in COVID-19. Study-level background: T cells, B-cell-depleted T cells, or PBMCs provided the cDNA or gDNA that served as material.

Sequencing used immunoSEQ multiplex PCR; TCRdb keeps in-frame clones, though not all of them. The data show a few hundred thousand clones, 80% to 90% seen once. The V and J ends lost 6 bases and 0 bases, in that order; junction bases with no gene match: 4. The CDR3 is made up of 15 amino acids. Germline V CDR1 and CDR2: SGHRS, YFSETQ. Sequenced: peripheral blood. V and J are TRBV5-1 and TRBJ1-5; 9 positions match TRBD1. The clonotype originates from a woman aged 50 to 60 with acute or convalescent COVID-19. In DNA, the CDR3 is TGCGCCAGCACCCGGACAGGGGATAGCAATCAGCCCCAGCATTTT. Translation: CASTRTGDSNQPQHF.